The following is a TCR beta chain sequence with its context. Its antigen is undetermined. These data are taken from a study of radiotherapy plus CTLA-4 blockade in lung cancer. Turning to the study itself: Disease control was seen in approximately 31% of patients, objective responses in 15% to 20%. General study points: Clones derived from tumor TCRs expanded in blood after radiotherapy plus ipilimumab. Reports identified early blood T cell clone dynamics, with interferon-beta, as the best response predictor.

Measured with immunoSEQ multiplex PCR; TCRdb has only the in-frame clones, and not every one. The sample lists some 50,000 clones, around 80% occurring once. V lost 0 bases, J lost 6 bases, and 4 bases stayed unmatched. This CDR3 has 16 amino acids. The V gene's germline CDR1 is SGDLS and CDR2 YYNGEE. Ipilimumab CTLA-4 blockade and focal radiation were given to patients with chemo-refractory metastatic non-small-cell lung cancer. This sequence was found in a human donor with non-small cell lung cancer who had a partial response to radiotherapy plus ipilimumab. This chain joins TRBV9 and TRBJ2-3, with 13 nucleotides matching TRBD2. This material consisted of peripheral blood, taken from a patient treated with radiotherapy plus ipilimumab. DNA of the CDR3: TGTGCCAGCAGCGTAGGACTAGCGGGGGGAGGTGATACGCAGTATTTT. It encodes CASSVGLAGGGDTQYF.